This T cell receptor beta chain was profiled in a study of shared clonotypes between healthy human individuals. Study conclusions and caveats: Researchers sampled blood only, noting tissue repertoires likely differ.

Remarks on this clone: Its antigen is unknown.

Germline CDR1 and CDR2: SQVTM and ANQGSEA. Trimming cost V 7 bases and J 3 bases, with 10 bases left between them. This CDR3 has 12 amino acids. Sequenced by immunoSEQ multiplex PCR; TCRdb stores in-frame clones only, minus some. The data hold under 2.5 million clones, with about nine tenths observed a single time. Sequencing was done on a sample of naive CD4+ T cells from PBMCs. Regarding subset: CD45RA+ positively selected. This TCR was sampled from a man aged 18 to 35 in good health. Some clones in this sample may be carry-over from other donors' samples. The V gene is TRBV29-1, the J gene TRBJ1-5; no reliable D call. Here the CDR3 DNA reads TGCAGCGCCTCCGGCCACAATCAGCCCCAGCATTTT. It translates to CSASGHNQPQHF.